This T cell receptor beta chain was recorded in a study of T-cell reconstitution after alpha-beta-depleted transplantation in children. Regarding this clonotype: What it binds is unknown.

In germline, CDR1 is SGHRS, CDR2 YFSETQ. The V gene lost 3 bases and the J gene lost 2 bases, with 12 bases spanning the gap. This CDR3 contains 14 residues. During its preparation, the TCRbeta library received unique molecular identifiers. MiXCR, applied by TCRdb to the PCR reads, yields one record per CDR3 protein. The table includes approximately 800,000 distinct CDR3 sequences, 15% to 20% detected once. Points from the study as a whole: Reportedly, roughly two months post-transplant, alpha-beta T cells arose from several hundred expanded graft clones. From surviving recipient T cells and thymic progenitors came the high day-60 TCRbeta diversity observed in some patients. T cells produced anew were the main source of T-cell counts and diversity one year after transplant.

Sequenced here: PBMCs, mostly from graft donor cells, sampled 360 days after TCRalphabeta/CD19-depleted stem cell transplant. The sequence was collected from a male patient under 18 who had a stem cell transplant for acute lymphoblastic leukemia, so the T cells may come from the graft donor. The chain has TRBV5-1 and TRBJ2-7; D possibly corresponds to TRBD2 (5 bases). CDR3 bases: TGCGCCAGCAGCTCAGGTAGCGTCACCTACGAGCAGTACTTC. Its protein is CASSSGSVTYEQYF.